One sample yielded the 8 T cell receptor beta chains listed below, sequenced in a study of cytomegalovirus exposure and HLA in healthy donors. Profiled with immunoSEQ multiplex PCR; TCRdb holds only in-frame clones, not every one. This table holds about 64,000 clones, approximately 90% found once. The specimen was PBMCs. The receptor source for this set is a woman aged 18 to 35 in good health and CMV-seronegative.

This chain links TRBV4-1 with TRBJ1-2, with D tentatively TRBD1 (5 bases). The CDR3 contains 16 residues. Germline V gives CDR1 MGHRA, CDR2 YSYEKL. Trimming took off 0 bases at V and 2 bases at J, with 13 bases between the two ends. CDR3 protein: CASSQERGRANYGYTF. The CDR3 DNA is TGCGCCAGCAGCCAAGAAAGGGGCAGGGCCAACTATGGCTACACCTTC.

The chain recombines TRBV10-3 with TRBJ2-1; the match to TRBD2 covers 15 bases. Germline V gene data show CDR1 as ENHRY and CDR2 as SYGVKD. The V and J ends lost 4 bases and 7 bases, in that order; junction bases with no gene match: 5. This CDR3 has 16 residues. In DNA form, the CDR3 reads TGTGCCATCAGTGGAGGACTAGCGGGGGGGAAGAATGAGCAGTTCTTC. Its translation: CAISGGLAGGKNEQFF.

The chain carries TRBV15 and TRBJ1-2; 8 bases agree with TRBD1. With V trimmed by 3 bases and J by 5 bases, 2 bases remained unmatched. Germline V CDR1 and CDR2: LNHNV, YYDKDF (reference sequence). The CDR3 totals 13 residues. The CDR3 is CATSRDREYGYTF. CDR3 DNA: TGTGCCACCAGCAGGGACAGGGAATATGGCTACACCTTC.

The chain combines TRBV13 with TRBJ1-4; possibly TRBD1 for D (5 bases). CDR1 is PRHDT, CDR2 FYEKMQ, per germline (reference sequence). The V gene lost 2 bases and the J gene lost 7 bases, with 11 bases spanning the gap. The CDR3 consists of 14 residues. Written as DNA, the CDR3 is TGTGCCAGCAGCTTATCAGGGTCGGGTGAAAAACTGTTTTTT. Protein product: CASSLSGSGEKLFF.

The rearrangement uses TRBV18 and TRBJ2-3; 9 nucleotides align to TRBD2. Germline CDR1 and CDR2: KGHSH and LQKENI. The CDR3 loop spans 15 amino acids. The junction had 4 bases not matched to a gene; V was cut back by 6 bases and J by 0 bases. CDR3 bases: TGTGCCAGCTCCCCGACTAGCGGTAGCACAGATACGCAGTATTTT. Translation gives CASSPTSGSTDTQYF.

The rearrangement uses TRBV5-6 and TRBJ2-3, with 7 bases matching TRBD2. CDR1 is SGHDT and CDR2 is YYEEEE in the germline V gene. The CDR3 spans 19 residues. The V and J ends lost 0 bases and 0 bases, in that order; junction bases with no gene match: 13. The CDR3 protein is CASSLGRGEPGASTDTQYF. CDR3 sequence (DNA): TGTGCCAGCAGCTTGGGACGGGGGGAGCCGGGAGCGAGCACAGATACGCAGTATTTT.

The V gene is TRBV5-1, the J gene TRBJ2-3; 8 positions agree with TRBD2. The germline CDR1 and CDR2 sequences are SGHRS and YFSETQ. The trim removed 1 base at V and 3 bases at J, leaving 7 bases unmatched. This CDR3 comprises 16 residues. CDR3 in amino acids: CASSLYGRVDTDTQYF. The DNA for the CDR3 is TGCGCCAGCAGCTTGTACGGGAGGGTAGATACAGATACGCAGTATTTT.

V usage is TRBV27 and J usage is TRBJ2-2; 7 bases align to TRBD1. With 2 bases clipped from V and 2 bases from J, the junction kept 2 bases outside the gene matches. This CDR3 has 15 amino acids. CDR1 and CDR2 (germline): MNHEY, SMNVEV (reference sequence). CDR3: CASSLGQANTGELFF. For the CDR3, the DNA is TGTGCCAGCAGTTTAGGACAGGCTAACACCGGGGAGCTGTTTTTT.